This TCR beta chain was found in a study of blood T cells in healthy people across ages. Primed by a sample-barcoded 5' primer and a J-beta primer mix, a second PCR proceeded for roughly 6 to 12 cycles. A template-switch adaptor with 12 random nucleotides tagged each cDNA molecule. TCRdb re-called the 5' RACE reads with MiXCR, one entry per CDR3 protein. The data contain about 800,000 distinct CDR3 sequences, more than 20% of them singletons. The V segment lost 5 bases and the J segment 9 bases; nucleotides outside the gene matches: 16. CDR3 length equals 16 residues. Germline-derived CDR1 and CDR2 are MNHEY and SVGAGI. Study observations and caveats: Per million T cells, the diversity of TCR beta decreased roughly linearly as age advanced. Versus aged donors, long-lived donors had higher diversity and more naive CD4+ cells. PBMCs that were unsorted prevented a conclusive naive versus antigen-experienced comparison.

With respect to this clonotype: What it binds is unknown.

These data also formed part of another study, on T cells of mothers and their children.

The sample was blood. The TCR originated in a boy aged 5-17 years in good health. This chain joins TRBV6-5 and TRBJ2-7, with 10 bases that match TRBD2. The CDR3 protein is CASSLAGALPLIGQYF. As DNA, the CDR3 is TGTGCCAGCAGTCTAGCGGGAGCCCTACCCCTCATAGGGCAGTACTTC.